These 26 T cell receptor beta chains originate from one sample sequenced in a study of blood T cell repertoires in COVID-19. Generated by immunoSEQ multiplex PCR, the TCRdb table keeps only in-frame clones and is missing some. Among over 70,000 clones, more than 80% were seen once, and the ten largest hold around 21%. Material for sequencing was peripheral blood. The receptors were sampled from an elderly woman with acute or convalescent COVID-19.

The chain is built from TRBV18 and TRBJ1-2; 8 bases are shared with TRBD1. V lost 0 bases and J lost 8; bases outside the gene matches: 14. The CDR3 length is 17 residues. The germline V gene encodes CDR1 KGHSH and CDR2 LQKENI. CDR3 region: CASSPPDPGGLARGYTF. CDR3 nucleotide sequence: TGTGCCAGCTCACCACCTGATCCAGGGGGCTTAGCGAGAGGCTACACCTTC. The variable domain in full, with the rest retrieved from reference TRBV18 and TRBJ1-2, is NAGVMQNPRHLVRRRGQEARLRCSPMKGHSHVYWYRQLPEEGLKFMVYLQKENIIDESGMPKERFSAEFPKEGPSILRIQQVVRGDSAAYFCASSPPDPGGLARGYTFGSGTRLTVV.

A few counts support this clone. The chain links TRBV2 to TRBJ1-6; D possibly corresponds to TRBD1 (5 bases). V lost 6 bases and J 0 bases, leaving 12 bases between the germline ends. The CDR3 is 16 amino acids. Germline V gives CDR1 SNHLY, CDR2 FYNNEI. The CDR3 nucleotides are TGTGCCAGCAGCTCTCAGGGCTACTCCTATAATTCACCCCTCCACTTT. Its protein product is CASSSQGYSYNSPLHF.

CDR3 region: CATSDGRDNEQFF. The DNA of the CDR3 is TGTGCCACCAGTGATGGGCGGGACAATGAGCAGTTCTTC. The chain couples TRBV24-1 to TRBJ2-1, with D tentatively TRBD2 (5 bases). Trimming took off 3 bases at V and 5 bases at J, with 7 bases between the two ends. The germline CDR1 and CDR2 sequences are KGHDR and SFDVKD. The CDR3 contains 13 residues.

This clone came up a few times. V usage is TRBV5-1 and J usage is TRBJ2-5; TRBD2 matches 10 bases. The CDR3 runs 16 residues. Germline CDR1 reads SGHRS; CDR2 reads YFSETQ. Trimming took 3 bases from V and 1 from J; bases not matched to a gene: 6. The CDR3 sequence: CASSSGLAALQETQYF. CDR3 DNA sequence: TGCGCCAGCAGCTCCGGACTAGCGGCCCTCCAAGAGACCCAGTACTTC. The entire variable domain, with the rest obtained from reference TRBV5-1 and TRBJ2-5, is as follows: KAGVTQTPRYLIKTRGQQVTLSCSPISGHRSVSWYQQTPGQGLQFLFEYFSETQRNKGNFPGRFSGRQFSNSRSEMNVSTLELGDSALYLCASSSGLAALQETQYFGPGTRLLVL.

This chain links TRBV4-1 with TRBJ2-5; D is possibly TRBD1 (5 bases). The CDR3 has 15 amino acids. Germline CDR1 reads MGHRA; CDR2 reads YSYEKL. Trimming took 4 bases from V and 5 from J, leaving 17 bases between them. The CDR3 bases are TGCGCCAGCAGCCGTGGATTCAGGGTAATGGAGACCCAGTACTTC. It specifies CASSRGFRVMETQYF.

The chain links TRBV29-1 to TRBJ2-3; no definite D call. V was pared by 5 bases and J by 2 bases, with 11 bases between. The germline V gene has CDR1 SQVTM and CDR2 ANQGSEA. CDR3 length: 13 amino acids. CDR3 bases: TGCAGCGTTACCGTCGAGGTCACAGATACGCAGTATTTT. Amino acids: CSVTVEVTDTQYF.

This rearrangement joins TRBV11-3 to TRBJ2-2; D uncertain. The length of the CDR3 is 17 residues. The germline CDR1 and CDR2 sequences are SGHNT and YENEEA. Trimming stripped 1 base from V and 0 bases from J, with 12 bases between. CDR3 in amino acids: CASSLGPKNANTGELFF. In DNA form, the CDR3 reads TGTGCCAGCAGCTTAGGGCCGAAAAACGCGAACACCGGGGAGCTGTTTTTT.

This clone was found a few times. The V and J genes are TRBV3-1 (or the pseudogene TRBV3-2) and TRBJ1-6; 7 positions match TRBD1. This CDR3 is 16 amino acids long. V dropped 3 bases and J dropped 1; count of bases not matched to a gene: 3. The germline gives CDR1 LGHDT, CDR2 YNNKEL (reference sequence). In DNA form, the CDR3 reads TGTGCCAGCAGCCACGAGGGGGCGTCCTATAATTCACCCCTCCACTTT. Amino acids: CASSHEGASYNSPLHF.

The chain carries TRBV2 and TRBJ1-2, with D uncertain. V was shortened by 3 bases and J by 5 bases, with 7 bases between the two germline ends. This CDR3 is 12 amino acids long. The germline V gene encodes CDR1 SNHLY and CDR2 FYNNEI. The chain's CDR3 is CASSDVYYGYTF. The CDR3 DNA is TGTGCCAGCAGTGACGTCTATTATGGCTACACCTTC.

The chain joins TRBV2 to TRBJ1-1; D is perhaps TRBD1 (6 bases). The CDR3 runs 12 residues. The V gene lost 6 bases and the J gene lost 1 base, with 6 bases spanning the gap. The germline CDR1 and CDR2 sequences are SNHLY and FYNNEI. The CDR3 nucleotides are TGTGCCAGCAGACAGGGGAACACTGAAGCTTTCTTT. Translated, it gives CASRQGNTEAFF.

This clone was counted a few times. The V call is TRBV19, the J call TRBJ2-1, with D maybe TRBD2 (6 bases). CDR3 length: 15 amino acids. Trimming took 7 bases from V and 4 from J, leaving 17 bases between them. CDR1 is LNHDA, CDR2 SQIVND, per germline (reference sequence). The CDR3 sequence is CASTQSGSRYNEQFF. The CDR3 coding sequence is TGTGCCAGTACCCAAAGCGGGTCCCGTTACAATGAGCAGTTCTTC.

This clone was seen a handful of times. The chain links TRBV6-4 to TRBJ2-7; 9 bases are a match to TRBD2. V was clipped by 3 bases and J by 3 bases; unmatched bases: 6. This CDR3 spans 15 amino acids. Germline V gene data show CDR1 as MRHNA and CDR2 as SNTAGT. CDR3 nucleotide sequence: TGTGCCAGCAGTGAGGAGGCGGGGGGGAACTACGAGCAGTACTTC. Translated: CASSEEAGGNYEQYF.

This chain links TRBV19 with TRBJ1-2; TRBD1 is a possible D gene (6 bases). Trimming stripped 3 bases from V and 3 bases from J, with 20 bases between. CDR1 and CDR2 from the germline V gene are LNHDA and SQIVND (reference sequence). CDR3 size: 17 residues. CDR3 nucleotide sequence: TGTGCCAGTAGTATTGGGGACATCTTCCCGGCGGACTATGGCTACACCTTC. Protein sequence: CASSIGDIFPADYGYTF.

This chain uses TRBV6-1 with TRBJ1-1; a possible D gene is TRBD1 (5 bases). V lost 2 bases, J lost 4 bases, and 11 bases lay in between. Germline V gene lookup returns CDR1 MNHNS and CDR2 SASEGT. This CDR3 has 14 amino acids. The CDR3 loop reads CASSETRGGTEAFF. As DNA, the CDR3 is TGTGCCAGCAGTGAAACGAGGGGAGGCACTGAAGCTTTCTTT.

This rearrangement joins TRBV10-3 to TRBJ2-5; 8 bases fit TRBD2. The CDR3 length is 13 residues. Unmatched junction bases numbered 7, after V lost 10 bases and J lost 3 bases. CDR1 and CDR2 (germline): ENHRY, SYGVKD. The CDR3: CATSISGEETQYF. Here the CDR3 DNA reads TGTGCCACCTCGATTAGCGGGGAAGAGACCCAGTACTTC.

This clone was seen only a few times. V and J are TRBV5-4 and TRBJ2-7; 7 bases match TRBD2. The CDR3 is made up of 15 amino acids. Germline CDR1 is SGHNT and CDR2 is YYREEE (reference sequence). With 4 bases clipped from V and 7 bases from J, the junction kept 14 bases outside the gene matches. The CDR3 sequence: CASSLGTTLSREQYF. The CDR3 DNA reads as TGTGCCAGCAGCCTCGGGACTACTCTCTCCCGTGAGCAGTACTTC. Complete variable domain (other parts from reference TRBV5-4 and TRBJ2-7): ETGVTQSPTHLIKTRGQQVTLRCSSQSGHNTVSWYQQALGQGPQFIFQYYREEENGRGNFPPRFSGLQFPNYSSELNVNALELDDSALYLCASSLGTTLSREQYFGPGTRLTVT.

The J gene is TRBJ2-1, the V gene TRBV2; no definite D call. Trimming took 9 bases from V and 10 from J, leaving 13 bases between them. The V gene's germline CDR1 is SNHLY and CDR2 FYNNEI. This CDR3 comprises 11 residues. CDR3 DNA sequence: TGTGCCAGTTCAGTCCGGCGGGAGCAGTTCTTC. It translates to CASSVRREQFF.

The chain links TRBV19 to TRBJ2-2; D is uncertain. CDR1 is LNHDA, CDR2 SQIVND, per germline (reference sequence). The CDR3 has 13 residues. V lost 7 bases, J lost 7 bases, and 13 bases lay in between. CDR3: CASTSYRSGELFF. In DNA form, the CDR3 reads TGTGCCAGTACCTCATACCGGAGCGGGGAGCTGTTTTTT.

With regard to this clone: Mismatch with germline at one junction end may stem from a read error. The chain has TRBV6-5 and TRBJ1-4, with TRBD1 matching 7 bases. CDR3 size: 16 residues. CDR1 MNHEY and CDR2 SVGAGI come from the germline V gene. CDR3 nucleotide sequence: TGTGCCAGCAGTTACACCCCAGGGGGGACAGCGGAGTGTTCAACTTTT. Amino acids: CASSYTPGGTAECSTF.

The chain couples TRBV25-1 to TRBJ2-6; D possibly corresponds to TRBD1 (6 bases). Looked up from germline, CDR1 is MGHDK and CDR2 is SYGVNS. This CDR3 region has 16 residues. V lost 3 bases to trimming and J lost 2 bases, with 11 bases between them. The DNA of the CDR3 is TGTGCCAGCAGTGATCCACAGGGAACTGGGGCCAACGTCCTGACTTTC. It is translated as CASSDPQGTGANVLTF.

This clone was observed a single time. The V call is TRBV7-9, the J call TRBJ1-4, with a weak D call TRBD1 (5 bases). This CDR3 contains 15 residues. V was pared by 1 base and J by 8 bases, with 14 bases between. CDR1 and CDR2 (germline): SEHNR, FQNEAQ (reference sequence). CDR3 in amino acids: CASSLGEGVWEKLFF. CDR3 DNA sequence: TGTGCCAGCAGCTTAGGGGAAGGGGTTTGGGAAAAACTGTTTTTT.

This clone turned up a few times. The chain joins TRBV7-9 to TRBJ2-1; no clear D gene. CDR1 and CDR2 (germline): SEHNR, FQNEAQ (reference sequence). This CDR3 is 12 amino acids long. V was pared by 5 bases and J by 9 bases, with 11 bases between. The CDR3 region has the DNA TGTGCCAGCAGCCCCACGCACGGTGAGCAGTTCTTC. Protein sequence: CASSPTHGEQFF.

This chain joins TRBV30 and TRBJ1-4; no definite D call. Germline V gene sequence: CDR1 GTSNPN, CDR2 SVGIG (reference sequence). The CDR3 has 13 amino acids. The V gene lost 0 bases and the J gene lost 6 bases, with 8 bases spanning the gap. CDR3 DNA sequence: TGTGCCTGGAGTGTCTCCTCCTATGAAAAACTGTTTTTT. It specifies CAWSVSSYEKLFF.

The chain combines TRBV19 with TRBJ2-3; TRBD2 agrees at 11 bases. This CDR3 spans 16 amino acids. Trimming removed 4 bases from V and 2 bases from J; junction bases left unmatched: 5. Germline V CDR1 and CDR2: LNHDA, SQIVND (reference sequence). The CDR3 reads CASSTLAGGFTDTQYF. CDR3 DNA: TGTGCCAGTAGTACGCTAGCGGGGGGCTTCACAGATACGCAGTATTTT.

This clone occurred a few times. J is TRBJ2-7 and V is TRBV27; 12 bases fit TRBD2. This CDR3 region has 16 residues. V was pared by 1 base and J by 4 bases, with 5 bases of the junction left unmatched. From germline, CDR1 is MNHEY and CDR2 SMNVEV (reference sequence). The CDR3, as DNA: TGTGCCAGCAGTTTATACCCTAGCGGGGGGGCGTACGAGCAGTACTTC. This sequence encodes CASSLYPSGGAYEQYF.

The chain is built from TRBV19 and TRBJ2-5; D may be TRBD2 (5 bases). The CDR3 totals 13 residues. Deletions cut 3 bases from V and 5 bases from J, with 10 bases between. Germline loops: CDR1 LNHDA, CDR2 SQIVND (reference sequence). The CDR3 DNA sequence: TGTGCCAGTAGTATGAAGGGAGCCGAGACCCAGTACTTC. It encodes CASSMKGAETQYF.